This T cell receptor (beta chain) is from a study of regulatory T cells in long-lasting Graves disease. Study details: Positive TSH receptor antibodies alongside over 5 years of antithyroid drugs were what marked Graves' disease as persistent. Study-wide findings and caveats: What was studied was peripheral blood only, and not thyroid tissue.

The CDR3 is 13 residues long. Germline V CDR1 and CDR2: DFQATT, SNEGSKA (reference sequence). Trimming took 3 bases from V and 3 from J, leaving 12 bases between them. TCR beta libraries were built with iRepertoire HTBI primers and Arm-PCR of CDR3 regions. TCRdb reprocessed the multiplex PCR reads with MiXCR, giving one entry per CDR3 protein. In the table there are hundreds of thousands of distinct CDR3 sequences, approximately 29% of which are singletons. This clonotype was observed at least ten times. Antigen unknown. Described time point: persistent/refractory GD, antithyroid drugs over 5 years with positive TRAb. RNA extracted from PBMCs served as the sequencing template.

The genes are TRBV20-1 and TRBJ2-7; no definite D call. Sequences were derived from peripheral blood mononuclear cells (PBMCs), sampled when the disease was refractory, from a patient treated with antithyroid drugs. The clonotype originates from a female donor with Graves disease. The CDR3 nucleotides read TGCAGTGCTAGTGTGAATGTTGGCTACGAGCAGTACTTC. It translates to CSASVNVGYEQYF.